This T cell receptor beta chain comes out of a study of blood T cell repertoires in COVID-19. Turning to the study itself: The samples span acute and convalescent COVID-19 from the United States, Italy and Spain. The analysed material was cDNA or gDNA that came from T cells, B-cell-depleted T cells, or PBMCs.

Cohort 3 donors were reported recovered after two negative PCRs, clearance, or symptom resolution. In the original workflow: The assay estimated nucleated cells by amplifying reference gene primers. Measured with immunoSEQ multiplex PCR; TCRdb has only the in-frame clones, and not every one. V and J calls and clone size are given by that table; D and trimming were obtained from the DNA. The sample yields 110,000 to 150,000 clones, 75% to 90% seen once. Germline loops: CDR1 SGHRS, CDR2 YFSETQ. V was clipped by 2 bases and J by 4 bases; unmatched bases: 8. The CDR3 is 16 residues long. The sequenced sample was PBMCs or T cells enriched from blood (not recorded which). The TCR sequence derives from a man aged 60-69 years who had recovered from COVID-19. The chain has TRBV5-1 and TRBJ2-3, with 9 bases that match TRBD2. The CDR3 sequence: CASSFGSGGSADTQYF. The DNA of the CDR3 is TGCGCCAGCAGCTTCGGGAGCGGGGGGTCCGCAGATACGCAGTATTTT.